Here is one T cell receptor (beta chain) with its context. Its target is unknown. All donors were healthy HIV-negative adults lacking recent acute infections or vaccinations. Negatively enriched CD4+ T cells were divided by CD45RA into naive and memory. These data originate in a study of shared clonotypes between healthy human individuals. The method was immunoSEQ multiplex PCR; TCRdb's version includes in-frame clones alone and lacks a portion of them. The table records 1.6 million or so clones, around 98.5% of them present only once. General observations from the study: When compared with the clonotypes that were shared by all four sorted-subset donors, the non-shared clonotypes turned out to have lower generation probabilities.

This CDR3 region has 14 residues. The germline gives CDR1 MNHEY, CDR2 SMNVEV (reference sequence). J lost 6 bases, V lost 7 bases, and 3 bases had no gene match. The receptor's source is a man under 40 in good health. The chain is built from TRBV27 and TRBJ2-1, with 13 bases matching TRBD2. The sequenced sample consisted of naive CD4+ T cells sorted from blood. Subset of the sample: CD45RA+ positively selected. Here the CDR3 DNA reads TGTGCCAGCAATCGACTAGCGGGAGGCAATGAGCAGTTCTTC. Translating it yields CASNRLAGGNEQFF.